This is a list of T cell receptor beta chains from one sample in a study of shared clonotypes between healthy human individuals. The assay was immunoSEQ multiplex PCR, and TCRdb's table has in-frame clones only and misses some. The top ten hold about 0.068% of the sample, which has some 500,000 clones, about 96% seen once. Sequenced input: naive CD4+ T cells sorted from blood. The receptors derive from a woman in her 30s in good health. The CDR3 runs from the conserved cysteine through the conserved F or W. The D gene is left open where the match is weak. Some rows have no size entry. The others give once, few or many, or a class for an expanded clone.

J: TRBJ1-1; D: NA; V: TRBV7-9; size: once; DNA: TGTGCCAGCAGCTTAGAGGTCAGGAACACTGAAGCTTTCTTT; CDR3: CASSLEVRNTEAFF
J: TRBJ2-2; D: TRBD2; V: TRBV7-2; size: NA; DNA: TGTGCCAGCAGCTTAAGGACTAGCGGGAGCGGGGAGCTGTTTTTT; CDR3: CASSLRTSGSGELFF
J: TRBJ2-6; D: TRBD2; V: TRBV9; size: NA; DNA: TGTGCCAGCAGCGCCCCCGGGACTAGCCGTTCTGGGGCCAACGTCCTGACTTTC; CDR3: CASSAPGTSRSGANVLTF
J: TRBJ2-1; D: TRBD2; V: TRBV4-2; size: NA; DNA: TGTGCCAGCAGCCAATCAGGGCGCGGGAGCTCCTACAATGAGCAGTTCTTC; CDR3: CASSQSGRGSSYNEQFF
J: TRBJ1-1; D: NA; V: TRBV7-2; size: NA; DNA: TGTGCCAGCAGCAGGACACAAAACACTGAAGCTTTCTTT; CDR3: CASSRTQNTEAFF
J: TRBJ1-4; D: TRBD1; V: TRBV7-2; size: NA; DNA: TGTGCCAGCAGCTCGACCGGGACAGGGGTGAAGGTTGAAAAACTGTTTTTT; CDR3: CASSSTGTGVKVEKLFF
J: TRBJ2-7; D: TRBD2; V: TRBV28; size: NA; DNA: TGTGCCAGCAGTGACGCCGGGACTAGCGGGAGAGACTCCTACGAGCAGTACTTC; CDR3: CASSDAGTSGRDSYEQYF
J: TRBJ1-1; D: NA; V: TRBV2; size: NA; DNA: TGTGCCAGCATCTGGCAACACACTGAAGCTTTCTTT; CDR3: CASIWQHTEAFF
J: TRBJ1-2; D: NA; V: TRBV6-5; size: NA; DNA: TGTGCCAGCAGACAACCGGGACAACCACCTTATGGCTACACCTTC; CDR3: CASRQPGQPPYGYTF
J: TRBJ2-7; D: NA; V: TRBV4-1; size: NA; DNA: TGCGCCAGCAGCCGGGGGAACGAGCAGTACTTC; CDR3: CASSRGNEQYF
J: TRBJ1-4; D: NA; V: TRBV6-5; size: NA; DNA: TGTGCCAGCAGTTACGACAGACCGTTAACTAATGAAAAACTGTTTTTT; CDR3: CASSYDRPLTNEKLFF
J: TRBJ2-1; D: NA; V: TRBV7-6; size: once; DNA: TGTGCCAGCAGCTTAGTCAGTAATGAGCAGTTCTTC; CDR3: CASSLVSNEQFF
J: TRBJ1-4; D: NA; V: TRBV27; size: NA; DNA: TGTGCCAGCAGTCCAAGTGTGGGGGCGCGTGAAAAACTGTTTTTT; CDR3: CASSPSVGAREKLFF
J: TRBJ2-3; D: NA; V: TRBV27; size: NA; DNA: TGTGCCAGCTCCCAGGGTTTGGGAGATACGCAGTATTTT; CDR3: CASSQGLGDTQYF
J: TRBJ2-6; D: TRBD1; V: TRBV5-1; size: NA; DNA: TGCGCCAGCAGCACAATGCAGACAGGGGTTCTCCACCCTGGGGCCAACGTCCTGACTTTC; CDR3: CASSTMQTGVLHPGANVLTF
J: TRBJ1-1; D: TRBD1; V: TRBV6-5; size: NA; DNA: TGTGCCAGCAGTTCTTTAGGGACAGGGAACACTGAAGCTTTCTTT; CDR3: CASSSLGTGNTEAFF
J: TRBJ2-2; D: NA; V: TRBV28; size: NA; DNA: TGTGCCAGCAGCTGGGACTTAAACACCGGGGAGCTGTTTTTT; CDR3: CASSWDLNTGELFF
J: TRBJ2-7; D: NA; V: TRBV7-9; size: NA; DNA: TGTGCCAGCAGACAGGGTACGTCCTACGAGCAGTACTTC; CDR3: CASRQGTSYEQYF
J: TRBJ2-3; D: NA; V: TRBV2; size: NA; DNA: TGTGCCAGCAGCACCCGGACTTCGGGGGTTCGGGATACGCAGTATTTT; CDR3: CASSTRTSGVRDTQYF
J: TRBJ2-7; D: TRBD2; V: TRBV5-4; size: NA; DNA: TGTGCCAGCAGCTCTCAAGCGGGGCGGAACTACGAGCAGTACTTC; CDR3: CASSSQAGRNYEQYF
J: TRBJ2-6; D: NA; V: TRBV5-1; size: NA; DNA: TGCGCCAGCAGCTTGGGAGCGTCCTCTGGGGCCAACGTCCTGACTTTC; CDR3: CASSLGASSGANVLTF
J: TRBJ1-1; D: NA; V: TRBV6-6; size: NA; DNA: TGTGCCAGCAAAGGGACGGGTGGTAACACTGAAGCTTTCTTT; CDR3: CASKGTGGNTEAFF
J: TRBJ2-1; D: NA; V: TRBV19; size: NA; DNA: TGTGCCAGTAGTATTGGTAGCTATGAGTTTGTTGAGCAGTTCTTC; CDR3: CASSIGSYEFVEQFF
J: TRBJ2-1; D: TRBD2; V: TRBV28; size: once; DNA: TGTGCCAGCAGTTTGGGCGGGAGGGACAACAATGAGCAGTTCTTC; CDR3: CASSLGGRDNNEQFF
J: TRBJ2-1; D: NA; V: TRBV10-3; size: NA; DNA: TGTGCCATCAGTGATAAACCCACCATCCCCGGGGACAACTCCTACAATGAGCAGTTCTTC; CDR3: CAISDKPTIPGDNSYNEQFF
J: TRBJ1-3; D: NA; V: TRBV14; size: NA; DNA: TGTGCCAGCAGCCAAGTAATAGGGGCCTCTGGAAACACCATATATTTT; CDR3: CASSQVIGASGNTIYF
J: TRBJ2-7; D: TRBD2; V: TRBV10-1; size: NA; DNA: TGCGCCAGCAGCGCTCAGGGACTAGCGGGAGACGAGCAGTACTTC; CDR3: CASSAQGLAGDEQYF
J: TRBJ2-2; D: TRBD2; V: TRBV4-1; size: NA; DNA: TGCGCCAGCAGCCAAGGACTAGCGGGGGTCGGGGAGCTGTTTTTT; CDR3: CASSQGLAGVGELFF
J: TRBJ1-3; D: NA; V: TRBV4-1; size: NA; DNA: TGCGCCAGCACTCACAAAGTTGGGGATCTAGGTGGAAACACCATATATTTT; CDR3: CASTHKVGDLGGNTIYF
J: TRBJ2-7; D: TRBD2; V: TRBV5-1; size: NA; DNA: TGCGCCAGCAGCCCAACGGGACTAGCGGATTTCCACTACGAGCAGTACTTC; CDR3: CASSPTGLADFHYEQYF
J: TRBJ2-7; D: NA; V: TRBV5-1; size: NA; DNA: TGCGCCAGCAGCTTGGATTTCCCAGTGAGCGAGCAGTACTTC; CDR3: CASSLDFPVSEQYF
J: TRBJ2-1; D: NA; V: TRBV5-1; size: NA; DNA: TGCGCCAGCAGCTCAGCAGGGGATGAGCAGTTCTTC; CDR3: CASSSAGDEQFF
J: TRBJ2-7; D: NA; V: TRBV4-1; size: NA; DNA: TGCGCCAGCAGCCAAGAACGCTACGAGCAGTACTTC; CDR3: CASSQERYEQYF
J: TRBJ1-5; D: TRBD1; V: TRBV19; size: NA; DNA: TGTGCCAGTGATAAGGACAGGGAGGGTCAGCCCCAGCATTTT; CDR3: CASDKDREGQPQHF
J: TRBJ1-1; D: TRBD1; V: TRBV5-5; size: NA; DNA: TGTGCCAGCAGCTTGGGCGACAGGGCGGGCACTGAAGCTTTCTTT; CDR3: CASSLGDRAGTEAFF
J: TRBJ2-1; D: TRBD2; V: TRBV27; size: NA; DNA: TGTGCCAGCAGTTTATCCCCCCGAAGCGGGATCTACAATGAGCAGTTCTTC; CDR3: CASSLSPRSGIYNEQFF
J: TRBJ2-2; D: TRBD2; V: TRBV6-1; size: NA; DNA: TGTGCCAGCTACAGCGGGAGGGGTGTGGACGGGGAGCTGTTTTTT; CDR3: CASYSGRGVDGELFF
J: TRBJ2-5; D: NA; V: TRBV19; size: NA; DNA: TGTGCCAGTAGTACCTACGAGGTTGAGACCCAGTACTTC; CDR3: CASSTYEVETQYF
J: TRBJ2-6; D: TRBD1; V: TRBV5-4; size: NA; DNA: TGTGCCAGCAGCCAGGGACAGAACTCTGGGGCCAACGTCCTGACTTTC; CDR3: CASSQGQNSGANVLTF
J: TRBJ2-7; D: TRBD1; V: TRBV19; size: NA; DNA: TGTGCCAGTAGCCCGGGACAGGGGAATGTGCAGTACTTC; CDR3: CASSPGQGNVQYF
J: TRBJ1-2; D: TRBD1; V: TRBV18; size: NA; DNA: TGTGCCAGCTCCCCAGGGGGCGTTCAGGGCTACACCTTC; CDR3: CASSPGGVQGYTF
J: TRBJ2-5; D: NA; V: TRBV5-1; size: NA; DNA: TGCGCCAGCAGCTTGGTGGTGGGTTCGAGAGAGACCCAGTACTTC; CDR3: CASSLVVGSRETQYF
J: TRBJ1-5; D: NA; V: TRBV15; size: NA; DNA: TGTGCCACCAGCAGAGTGGCGGTAGGCAATCAGCCCCAGCATTTT; CDR3: CATSRVAVGNQPQHF
J: TRBJ1-5; D: NA; V: TRBV27; size: NA; DNA: TGTGCCAGCGGAAGATATCAGCCCCAGCATTTT; CDR3: CASGRYQPQHF
J: TRBJ1-2; D: NA; V: TRBV6-6; size: NA; DNA: TGTGCCAGCAGTTTCAGCCAGGAGGGGAGCTATGGCTACACCTTC; CDR3: CASSFSQEGSYGYTF
J: TRBJ2-2; D: TRBD2; V: TRBV25-1; size: NA; DNA: TGTGCCAGCAGTGAGGGAAGCGGGACGGACGGGGAGCTGTTTTTT; CDR3: CASSEGSGTDGELFF
J: TRBJ1-1; D: NA; V: TRBV2; size: NA; DNA: TGTGCCAGCAGTGGCCGGCGGGTTGAAGCTTTCTTT; CDR3: CASSGRRVEAFF
J: TRBJ1-5; D: NA; V: TRBV7-8; size: NA; DNA: TGTGCCACTTCAGGGGACCTCATAAGGAATCAGCCCCAGCATTTT; CDR3: CATSGDLIRNQPQHF